The TCR beta chain described here comes from a study of T-cell memory formation after mild COVID-19. The study's findings and limits: Researchers could not confirm that second-wave clones peaking on day 37 targeted SARS-CoV-2. The study found balanced CD4/CD8 in clones contracting day 15 to 85 and a CD4+ lean in later expanders. Shrinking CD4+ clones were chiefly CM and EM; CD8+ ones were chiefly EMRA. Pre-infection memory carried some responding clones, suggesting that cross-reactive memory joined.

Germline assignment: CDR1 LGHNA and CDR2 YSLEER. V gave up 1 base and J gave up 6 bases, with 12 bases separating them. The CDR3 has 15 amino acids. In TCRdb, the 5' RACE reads were re-called with MiXCR into one record per CDR3 protein. Among about 140,000 distinct CDR3 sequences listed, 11% to 15% were seen once. Regarding this clonotype: The antigen remains undetermined.

The sample taken for sequencing was PBMCs or a T cell subset sorted from them (not recorded which). This rearrangement joins TRBV4-3 to TRBJ1-4, with D perhaps matching TRBD1 (5 bases). This TCR was sampled from an adult woman who had mild COVID-19 (a few samples of this study predate the infection). Cell type and time point are not known. CDR3 sequence (DNA): TGCGCCAGCAGCCAAGGCGCGGCCAGGGATGAAAAACTGTTTTTT. Translating it yields CASSQGAARDEKLFF.